The 32 T cell receptor beta chains in this list originate from one sample, sequenced in a study of T-cell memory formation after mild COVID-19. From the 5' RACE reads, TCRdb called clonotypes with MiXCR, one entry per CDR3 protein. This sample has 85,000 to 120,000 distinct CDR3 sequences; roughly an eighth occur once, and the top ten carry 27%. The sequencing sample was made of PBMCs or a T cell subset sorted from them (not recorded which). Receptors were obtained from an adult woman who had mild COVID-19 (a few samples of this study predate the infection). Cell type and time point are not known.

This chain links TRBV7-8 with TRBJ2-1, with a tentative D call TRBD2 (6 bases). V dropped 2 bases and J dropped 8 bases, with 16 bases sitting between them. The germline gives CDR1 SGHVS, CDR2 FQNEAQ. There are 15 residues in the CDR3. CDR3 in amino acids: CASSLRAGGWDEQFF. The CDR3 DNA reads TGTGCCAGCAGCTTACGAGCGGGTGGGTGGGATGAGCAGTTCTTC.

This chain uses TRBV27 with TRBJ1-1; D ambiguous. The CDR3 is 14 amino acids. Trimming removed 2 bases at V and 7 bases at J, with 14 bases between. Looked up from germline, CDR1 is MNHEY and CDR2 is SMNVEV (reference sequence). The CDR3 reads CASSLGPYPREAFF. The CDR3 DNA reads as TGTGCCAGCAGTTTAGGCCCTTACCCCCGTGAAGCTTTCTTT.

This sequence joins TRBV11-2 and TRBJ1-2, with 9 positions matching TRBD1. Per the germline V gene, CDR1 is SGHAT and CDR2 is FQNNGV. This CDR3 spans 17 amino acids. The V and J ends lost 1 base and 0 bases, in that order; junction bases with no gene match: 6. In DNA form, the CDR3 reads TGTGCCAGCAGCTTAGGCACAGGGGGCCTTTCTAACTATGGCTACACCTTC. The encoded protein is CASSLGTGGLSNYGYTF. The full variable domain, rest sourced from reference TRBV11-2 and TRBJ1-2, is EAGVAQSPRYKIIEKRQSVAFWCNPISGHATLYWYQQILGQGPKLLIQFQNNGVVDDSQLPKDRFSAERLKGVDSTLKIQPAKLEDSAVYLCASSLGTGGLSNYGYTFGSGTRLTVV.

This clonotype was seen repeatedly, ten times or more. The J gene is TRBJ2-1, the V gene TRBV18; TRBD2 matches at 13 bases. Trimming took 2 bases from V and 4 from J; bases not matched to a gene: 5. CDR1 is KGHSH and CDR2 is LQKENI in the germline V gene. This CDR3 contains 17 residues. The DNA of the CDR3 is TGTGCCAGCTCACCATTGGGACTAGCGGGAAGTTACAATGAGCAGTTCTTC. Encoded protein: CASSPLGLAGSYNEQFF.

The sample holds a few counts of this clonotype. The genes are TRBV7-9 and TRBJ1-4; TRBD1 agrees at 10 bases. The CDR3 has 17 residues. Trimming cost V 2 bases and J 7 bases; bases outside gene matches: 10. Germline CDR1 SEHNR, CDR2 FQNEAQ (reference sequence). In DNA form, the CDR3 reads TGTGCCAGCAGCTTAACGACAGGGGGCCCGGTCGCTGAAAAACTGTTTTTT. Its translation is CASSLTTGGPVAEKLFF.

This clonotype was picked up many times. The chain joins TRBV20-1 to TRBJ2-5, with 7 bases identical to TRBD2. CDR3 size: 13 residues. Trimming at V came to 2 bases and at J to 5 bases, leaving 5 bases not matched to a gene. Germline CDR1 reads DFQATT; CDR2 reads SNEGSKA (reference sequence). The CDR3 spells CSARWTRAETQYF. The CDR3 bases are TGCAGTGCTAGATGGACTAGGGCGGAGACCCAGTACTTC.

The chain combines TRBV27 with TRBJ2-7; TRBD2 aligns across 13 bases. The V segment lost 5 bases and the J segment 2 bases; nucleotides outside the gene matches: 9. Germline V lookup: CDR1 MNHEY, CDR2 SMNVEV (reference sequence). The CDR3 is made up of 17 amino acids. CDR3 coding DNA: TGTGCCAGCAGTCGGTGGACTAGCGGGAGCTGGCCCTACGAGCAGTACTTC. Protein: CASSRWTSGSWPYEQYF.

This clonotype was seen more than once but under ten times. The V and J genes are TRBV5-1 and TRBJ2-3; 10 positions match TRBD2. The CDR3 loop spans 19 amino acids. V was pared by 4 bases and J by 0 bases, with 14 bases of the junction left unmatched. CDR1 is SGHRS and CDR2 is YFSETQ in the germline V gene. The CDR3 is CASSPWLASGGESTDTQYF. CDR3 bases: TGCGCCAGCAGCCCATGGTTGGCTAGCGGGGGCGAAAGCACAGATACGCAGTATTTT.

The table lists this clonotype with a few counts. The V and J genes are TRBV7-8 and TRBJ2-1; D gene ambiguous. The CDR3 covers 17 residues. V was pared by 2 bases and J by 0 bases, with 14 bases between. The germline V gene encodes CDR1 SGHVS and CDR2 FQNEAQ. The CDR3 reads CASSLYRPIGSYNEQFF. Written as DNA, the CDR3 is TGTGCCAGCAGCTTATATAGGCCCATCGGCTCCTACAATGAGCAGTTCTTC. The full variable domain, completed using reference TRBV7-8 and TRBJ2-1, is GAGVSQSPRYKVAKRGQDVALRCDPISGHVSLFWYQQALGQGPEFLTYFQNEAQLDKSGLPSDRFFAERPEGSVSTLKIQRTQQEDSAVYLCASSLYRPIGSYNEQFFGPGTRLTVL.

The V call is TRBV5-1, the J call TRBJ1-1; D may be TRBD1 (6 bases). CDR3 length: 15 amino acids. Germline-derived CDR1 and CDR2 are SGHRS and YFSETQ. Trimming cost V 3 bases and J 6 bases, with 18 bases left between them. CDR3: CASSWGLKGAPEAFF. CDR3 sequence (DNA): TGCGCCAGCAGCTGGGGGCTGAAAGGGGCGCCTGAAGCTTTCTTT. Full variable domain (rest looked up from reference TRBV5-1 and TRBJ1-1): KAGVTQTPRYLIKTRGQQVTLSCSPISGHRSVSWYQQTPGQGLQFLFEYFSETQRNKGNFPGRFSGRQFSNSRSEMNVSTLELGDSALYLCASSWGLKGAPEAFFGQGTRLTVV.

This rearrangement joins TRBV7-8 to TRBJ1-1; tentatively, D is TRBD1 (6 bases). The germline CDR1 and CDR2 sequences are SGHVS and FQNEAQ. Deletions cut 0 bases from V and 5 bases from J, with 13 bases between. The CDR3 has 15 amino acids. CDR3 protein: CASSLASRGGTEAFF. The CDR3 nucleotides are TGTGCCAGCAGCTTAGCGTCGAGGGGGGGAACTGAAGCTTTCTTT.

This clonotype has more than one count but fewer than ten. The V and J genes are TRBV27 and TRBJ2-1, with TRBD1 identical over 10 bases. The ends lost 1 base at V and 5 bases at J; junction bases unmatched: 8. This CDR3 is 17 amino acids long. CDR1 and CDR2 from the germline V gene are MNHEY and SMNVEV (reference sequence). The CDR3 sequence: CASSLWGGTGDHNEQFF. CDR3 coding DNA: TGTGCCAGCAGTTTATGGGGAGGGACAGGGGACCACAATGAGCAGTTCTTC.

The rearrangement uses TRBV7-9 and TRBJ1-1, with D unclear. CDR3 length equals 13 residues. CDR1 SEHNR and CDR2 FQNEAQ come from the germline V gene (reference sequence). V was trimmed by 1 base and J by 2 bases, leaving 5 bases between them. The chain's CDR3 is CASSLGTNTEAFF. In nucleotides, the CDR3 is TGTGCCAGCAGCTTAGGGACCAACACTGAAGCTTTCTTT.

In this sample, this clonotype turned up a few times. The rearrangement links TRBV4-1 to TRBJ1-1; 7 nucleotides line up with TRBD1. Unmatched junction bases numbered 1, after V lost 0 bases and J lost 0 bases. Germline V gene lookup returns CDR1 MGHRA and CDR2 YSYEKL. This CDR3 spans 15 amino acids. The CDR3 region is CASSQEGQLNTEAFF. CDR3 DNA sequence: TGCGCCAGCAGCCAAGAGGGACAGTTGAACACTGAAGCTTTCTTT.

This clonotype was recorded a few times. V and J are TRBV7-9 and TRBJ1-2; D is uncertain. The V gene lost 5 bases and the J gene lost 2 bases, with 9 bases spanning the gap. The CDR3 covers 13 residues. Germline V gene data show CDR1 as SEHNR and CDR2 as FQNEAQ (reference sequence). CDR3 protein: CASSQGINYGYTF. The CDR3 DNA reads TGTGCCAGCAGCCAAGGGATAAACTATGGCTACACCTTC.

The chain has TRBV5-5 and TRBJ2-7, with 8 bases matching TRBD2. The CDR3 contains 14 residues. The J segment lost 4 bases and the V segment lost 7 bases, leaving 10 bases of the junction unmatched. In germline, CDR1 is SGHKS, CDR2 YYEKEE (reference sequence). DNA of the CDR3: TGTGCCAGCCAACTACCGGGAGGGGTATACGAGCAGTACTTC. Protein sequence: CASQLPGGVYEQYF.

The chain uses TRBV14 and TRBJ2-7; D tentatively reads TRBD1 or TRBD2 (6 bases each). Trimming removed 4 bases at V and 4 bases at J, with 11 bases between. The CDR3 is made up of 13 amino acids. Germline V gene data show CDR1 as SGHDN and CDR2 as FVKESK. The CDR3 region is CASSLRGVYEQYF. The CDR3 DNA sequence: TGTGCCAGCAGCCTAAGGGGGGTGTACGAGCAGTACTTC.

The genes are TRBV6-2 or TRBV6-3 and TRBJ1-1; D may be TRBD1 (5 bases). The CDR3 extends over 14 amino acids. Germline lookup yields CDR1 MNHEY and CDR2 SVGEGT. With 5 bases removed from V and 0 bases from J, the gap between germline ends came to 10 bases. CDR3 protein: CASSVDSLNTEAFF. The CDR3 DNA reads TGTGCCAGCAGTGTCGACAGTCTGAACACTGAAGCTTTCTTT.

The chain links TRBV4-3 to TRBJ2-1; perhaps TRBD2 as D (6 bases). The CDR3 loop spans 14 amino acids. Germline V gene lookup returns CDR1 LGHNA and CDR2 YSLEER. Trimming pared 0 bases from V and 4 bases from J, leaving 7 bases between. CDR3 in DNA: TGCGCCAGCAGCCAAGACGGGGGATACAATGAGCAGTTCTTC. Its translation is CASSQDGGYNEQFF.

This clonotype was observed a few times. The rearrangement links TRBV24-1 to TRBJ1-2; D might be TRBD1 (5 bases). Germline values: CDR1 KGHDR, CDR2 SFDVKD. Deletions cut 3 bases from V and 8 bases from J, with 15 bases between. The CDR3 sequence is 14 residues long. The CDR3 region has the DNA TGTGCCACCAGTGATGCGGGGCTTCGGGGAGGCTACACCTTC. This encodes CATSDAGLRGGYTF.

The rearrangement uses TRBV13 and TRBJ2-7; 8 bases are shared with TRBD1. The CDR3 runs to 15 residues. The germline CDR1 and CDR2 sequences are PRHDT and FYEKMQ (reference sequence). The ends lost 5 bases at V and 1 base at J; junction bases unmatched: 7. For the CDR3, the DNA is TGTGCCAGCAGCCCAGGGGGCGATCGGTCCTACGAGCAGTACTTC. It codes for CASSPGGDRSYEQYF.

The CDR3 region has the DNA TGTGCCAGCAGCGTCAGCGGGAGGGCGATCACCGGGGAGCTGTTTTTT. It is translated as CASSVSGRAITGELFF. The chain recombines TRBV9 with TRBJ2-2; 10 bases fit TRBD2. CDR1 is SGDLS and CDR2 is YYNGEE in the germline V gene. CDR3 length: 16 residues. The J segment lost 4 bases and the V segment lost 2 bases, leaving 5 bases of the junction unmatched.

Comment on this clonotype: Given the absence of the conserved phenylalanine or tryptophan at the CDR3 end, a read error is likely. The chain recombines TRBV20-1 with TRBJ1-5; 8 bases agree with TRBD1. This CDR3 has 16 residues. V shed 5 bases and J 2 bases; nucleotides not matched to a gene: 11. The germline gives CDR1 DFQATT, CDR2 SNEGSKA (reference sequence). CDR3 sequence reads: CSAEQDRADGNQPQHS. Written as DNA, the CDR3 is TGCAGTGCTGAACAGGACAGGGCGGACGGCAATCAGCCCCAGCATTCT.

The genes are TRBV3-2 and TRBJ2-5; the D segment call TRBD1 is taken from the table without a DNA check. TRBV3-2 is noted as a pseudogene. This CDR3 has 19 amino acids. In nucleotides, the CDR3 is TGTGCCAGCAGCCATATTCAGGGGAGAATTTTCGATCGGAAAGAGACCCAGTACTTC. Its translation: CASSHIQGRIFDRKETQYF.

This clonotype was seen only once. This sequence joins TRBV15 and TRBJ1-1; TRBD1 agrees at 7 bases. The V gene's germline CDR1 is LNHNV and CDR2 YYDKDF (reference sequence). The CDR3 totals 11 residues. J was trimmed by 10 bases and V by 5 bases; bases with no gene match: 4. CDR3 in amino acids: CATSGPGGAFF. CDR3 DNA sequence: TGTGCCACCAGCGGTCCAGGGGGAGCTTTCTTT.

The chain is built from TRBV7-2 and TRBJ1-5; TRBD1 aligns across 7 bases. The CDR3 runs to 13 residues. V trimming: 5 bases; J trimming: 8 bases; junction bases outside the gene matches: 6. Germline V CDR1 and CDR2: SGHTA, FQGNSA. CDR3 sequence reads: CASSRSQGEPQHF. CDR3 in DNA: TGTGCCAGCAGCCGCAGTCAGGGGGAGCCCCAGCATTTT.

This clonotype was found a few times. The J gene is TRBJ2-1, the V gene TRBV7-6, with 9 bases identical to TRBD2. This CDR3 has 18 amino acids. Unmatched junction bases numbered 17, after V lost 3 bases and J lost 8 bases. Germline V gives CDR1 SGHVS, CDR2 FNYEAQ. CDR3 DNA: TGTGCCAGCAGCTTGGACCCCTTGGGCGGGAGGGCGAACGATGAGCAGTTCTTC. Amino acid sequence: CASSLDPLGGRANDEQFF.

CDR3 bases: TGCGCCAGCAGCGCGGGACAGGGTCCCAATGAGCAGTTCTTC. Encoded protein: CASSAGQGPNEQFF. The rearrangement links TRBV5-1 to TRBJ2-1; 9 nucleotides match TRBD1. The V segment lost 4 bases and the J segment 6 bases; nucleotides outside the gene matches: 5. The CDR3 is 14 residues long. Germline V lookup: CDR1 SGHRS, CDR2 YFSETQ.

This clonotype was seen a handful of times. The rearrangement uses TRBV5-1 and TRBJ2-7; a weak D match, TRBD1 (6 bases). V gave up 4 bases and J gave up 1 base, with 12 bases separating them. The CDR3 contains 14 residues. Germline V gene data show CDR1 as SGHRS and CDR2 as YFSETQ. The DNA of the CDR3 is TGCGCCAGCAGCAGGGGGTTCGGGTCCTACGAGCAGTACTTC. Translating gives CASSRGFGSYEQYF.

This clonotype was observed a few times. The J gene is TRBJ2-2, the V gene TRBV7-9; 7 bases match TRBD1. The CDR3 has 17 residues. The ends lost 0 bases at V and 5 bases at J; junction bases unmatched: 9. Germline V gene data show CDR1 as SEHNR and CDR2 as FQNEAQ (reference sequence). CDR3 sequence (DNA): TGTGCCAGCAGCTTAGCCCGACAGGGTTTCAGGACCGGGGAGCTGTTTTTT. It is translated as CASSLARQGFRTGELFF.

The J gene is TRBJ1-1, the V gene TRBV4-1; D is perhaps TRBD1 (5 bases). The germline gives CDR1 MGHRA, CDR2 YSYEKL. The CDR3 covers 16 residues. The V end lost 0 bases, the J end lost 3 bases, and 14 bases lay between the germline ends. CDR3 DNA: TGCGCCAGCAGCCAAGACAGGGAGTACGGATACACTGAAGCTTTCTTT. Its protein is CASSQDREYGYTEAFF.

This clonotype was detected only a few times. The CDR3 DNA is TGTGCCAGCAGCTACTGGGAGTATCAGCCCCAGCATTTT. This gives the protein CASSYWEYQPQHF. The gene calls are TRBV7-2 and TRBJ1-5, with D uncertain. Germline CDR1 SGHTA, CDR2 FQGNSA. The ends were cut back, 4 bases at V and 5 bases at J, with 9 bases in the middle. This CDR3 has 13 amino acids.